Included here is one TCR beta chain sequence, with context. Its specificity is not known. The sample is drawn from a study of persistence of HIV-infected CD4 T cells. Study-level information: A median of 8 years of suppressive ART preceded sampling. Blood samples, up to 180 mL, came from multiple time points, except a couple of leukapheresis donors sampled once.

Sequencing used immunoSEQ version 4 in survey mode. Genomic DNA was diluted to around 10 ng/uL, up to 1 ug per sample. Sequenced by immunoSEQ multiplex PCR; TCRdb stores in-frame clones only, minus some. The sample lists some 40,000 clones, approximately 93% occurring once. Nonspecific anti-CD3/anti-CD28 bead stimulation represents the broad CD4+ T cell repertoire. CD4+ T cells upregulating both CD40 ligand and CD69 were sorted as responding cells. Anti-CD28/CD49d costimulation, CD40-blocking antibody and enfuvirtide were given to CD8-depleted PBMCs for roughly 20 hours. This CDR3 region has 19 residues.

The clonotype originates from an adult man with HIV who was CMV-seropositive. The gene calls are TRBV21-1 and TRBJ2-1; the table gives TRBD1 as D, unverified against the DNA. TRBV21-1 is deemed a pseudogene. The specimen comprised CD4+ T cells sorted from PBMCs after 18-hour stimulation, sampled from a patient who received antiretroviral therapy. For the CDR3, the DNA is TGTGCCAGCAGCAAAGTGGACAGGGGAGTGGCGGGGGGCTACAATGAGCAGTTCTTC. As protein: CASSKVDRGVAGGYNEQFF.